This TCR beta chain was found in a study of cytomegalovirus exposure and HLA in healthy donors. Trimming cost V 6 bases and J 1 base, with 15 bases left between them. The germline V gene has CDR1 LNHDA and CDR2 SQIVND (reference sequence). CDR3 size: 15 residues. Primers included in the PCR were 60 Vbeta and 13 Jbeta primers. Libraries were prepared by immunoSEQ multiplex PCR; TCRdb keeps only in-frame clonotypes and omits some of them. This sample has 150,000 to 200,000 clones, with roughly 80% found just once. This receptor was identified in a woman between 18 and 29 years old in good health and CMV-seronegative. Input material: PBMCs. This chain links TRBV19 with TRBJ1-2; D is undetermined. In nucleotides, the CDR3 is TGTGCCAGTAGACACTTATCTGGAGTTAACTATGGCTACACCTTC. Its translation: CASRHLSGVNYGYTF.